These 14 T cell receptor beta chains share one sample of origin, sequenced in a study of quantifying T cell responses using KT2 cells (dated by TCRdb to the late 2010s). Turning to the overall study: RNA was DNase-treated and reverse transcribed with TCR alpha and beta constant-region primers, mostly using SuperScript III.

The library was obtained by UMI-ligation and nested PCR. For sequencing, an Illumina MiSeq was employed. A single-stranded oligonucleotide carrying the Illumina SP2 sequence and a UMI was ligated to the cDNA 3' end using T4 RNA ligase 1. PCR1 was run for approximately 4 cycles (98 degrees C for 15 s, 69 degrees C for 30 s, 72 degrees C for 40 s), and an equimolar mix of RC1.1 and RC1.2, covering TRBC1 and TRBC2, was used as the beta primer. TCRdb cleaned the public reads at Q25 with fastp, built clones with MiXCR and kept in-frame beta chains. For every CDR3 protein sequence, its rows merge into one entry that carries the most common genes and DNA. The table for this sample lists over 25,000 distinct CDR3 sequences; approximately 10% of them were counted only once. The leading ten clones occupy about 9.5% of the sample. Sequences were obtained from PBMCs spiked with cells of the T cell clone KT2. These TCRs come from a human donor.

The table lists this clonotype with many counts. V is TRBV7-9 and J is TRBJ2-7; D is undetermined. This CDR3 spans 13 amino acids. V dropped 0 bases and J dropped 6 bases, with 9 bases sitting between them. Germline V lookup: CDR1 SEHNR, CDR2 FQNEAQ (reference sequence). This chain's CDR3 is CASSLATKSEQYF. The CDR3 DNA follows: TGTGCCAGCAGCTTAGCCACGAAGAGCGAGCAGTACTTC.

CDR3 coding DNA: TGTGCCAGCAGCCAAGTGTTGGGACAGGGTATCACCGGGGAGCTGTTTTTT. Amino acids: CASSQVLGQGITGELFF. V usage is TRBV14 and J usage is TRBJ2-2, with 9 bases that match TRBD1. The CDR3 sequence is 17 residues long. CDR1 SGHDN and CDR2 FVKESK come from the germline V gene. V gave up 1 base and J gave up 4 bases; unmatched junction bases: 7.

Ten or more counts support this clonotype. The J gene is TRBJ1-2, the V gene TRBV20-1; D remains unclear. Per the germline V gene, CDR1 is DFQATT and CDR2 is SNEGSKA (reference sequence). Deletions cut 0 bases from V and 5 bases from J, with 4 bases between. The CDR3 sequence is 11 residues long. The CDR3 is CSARDPYGYTF. CDR3 sequence (DNA): TGCAGTGCTAGAGACCCTTATGGCTACACCTTC.

The rearrangement uses TRBV6-2 or TRBV6-3 and TRBJ2-7; TRBD1 matches 12 bases. The CDR3 runs 16 residues. V shed 4 bases, J shed 2 bases, and the junction held 6 bases outside the gene matches. The germline V gene encodes CDR1 MNHEY and CDR2 SVGEGT. The CDR3 nucleotides are TGTGCCAGCAGTTGGGGACAGGGGGCAGGACCCTACGAGCAGTACTTC. Its protein is CASSWGQGAGPYEQYF.

This chain links TRBV5-1 with TRBJ1-1; 9 bases match TRBD1. The CDR3 sequence is 15 residues long. Germline CDR1 reads SGHRS; CDR2 reads YFSETQ. The V gene end was trimmed by 3 bases and the J gene end by 4 bases; junction bases not matched to a gene: 7. The CDR3 is CASSYTGTGSTEAFF. The CDR3 coding sequence is TGCGCCAGCAGCTATACCGGGACAGGGAGCACTGAAGCTTTCTTT.

This clonotype came up many times. The chain recombines TRBV2 with TRBJ1-5, with 7 bases identical to TRBD1. CDR1 and CDR2 (germline): SNHLY, FYNNEI. The CDR3 totals 14 residues. J was trimmed by 5 bases and V by 5 bases; bases with no gene match: 6. The CDR3 DNA sequence: TGTGCCAGCAGTCCAGGGGGTTTTGATCAGCCCCAGCATTTT. It encodes CASSPGGFDQPQHF.

V is TRBV30 and J is TRBJ2-3; TRBD2 is a possible D gene (5 bases). This CDR3 spans 11 amino acids. The germline V and J ends were trimmed by 4 bases and 6 bases, with 8 bases remaining between them. From germline, CDR1 is GTSNPN and CDR2 SVGIG (reference sequence). CDR3 protein: CAWTPGDTQYF. The CDR3 DNA reads as TGTGCCTGGACCCCGGGGGATACGCAGTATTTT.

The rearrangement uses TRBV11-3 and TRBJ2-1; 10 positions agree with TRBD1. This CDR3 region has 16 residues. In germline, CDR1 is SGHNT, CDR2 YENEEA. Germline trimming cut 4 bases from V and 11 bases from J; bases unmatched to any gene: 14. The CDR3 bases are TGTGCCAGCAGCTCCTATTCCGGGACAGGGGCAAGTCAGCAGTTCTTC. Residues: CASSSYSGTGASQQFF.

This clonotype was counted at least ten times. The chain links TRBV29-1 to TRBJ2-1; TRBD1 matches 7 bases. This CDR3 has 17 amino acids. Looked up from germline, CDR1 is SQVTM and CDR2 is ANQGSEA. V lost 1 base and J lost 5; bases outside the gene matches: 14. CDR3 DNA: TGCAGCGTTGAAGCCGCAGGGGGAGTTGGTTCCCACAATGAGCAGTTCTTC. Its translation is CSVEAAGGVGSHNEQFF.

This clonotype was picked up a small number of times. The chain uses TRBV6-2 or TRBV6-3 and TRBJ2-7; 7 bases fit TRBD1. Germline V gene lookup returns CDR1 MNHEY and CDR2 SVGEGT. This CDR3 region has 14 residues. V shed 5 bases and J 6 bases; nucleotides not matched to a gene: 10. CDR3 protein: CASSHLTGVVEQYF. The CDR3 nucleotides are TGTGCCAGCAGTCACCTTACAGGGGTTGTCGAGCAGTACTTC.

The chain links TRBV10-3 to TRBJ2-3; 10 nucleotides align to TRBD2. Germline trimming cut 5 bases from V and 3 bases from J; bases unmatched to any gene: 2. Germline CDR1 ENHRY, CDR2 SYGVKD. The CDR3 covers 14 residues. The CDR3 sequence: CAISSSGSTDTQYF. CDR3 nucleotide sequence: TGTGCCATCAGTTCTAGCGGGAGTACAGATACGCAGTATTTT.

This clonotype was seen at least ten times. The V and J genes are TRBV6-4 and TRBJ2-3; 9 bases are shared with TRBD2. The germline gives CDR1 MRHNA, CDR2 SNTAGT. The CDR3 is 15 residues long. The V gene end was trimmed by 0 bases and the J gene end by 4 bases; junction bases not matched to a gene: 2. The CDR3 region has the DNA TGTGCCAGCAGTGACTCGGCGGGAGGGCCAGATACGCAGTATTTT. Translating it yields CASSDSAGGPDTQYF.

This clonotype has just a few counts. The gene calls are TRBV6-2 or TRBV6-3 and TRBJ1-5; the D gene is possibly TRBD1 (6 bases). The germline CDR1 and CDR2 sequences are MNHEY and SVGEGT. The CDR3 loop spans 16 amino acids. Trimming removed 6 bases from V and 2 bases from J, with 17 bases in between. The CDR3, as DNA: TGTGCCAGCAGCCTGACAGGCAGTCCGGGCAATCAGCCCCAGCATTTT. The encoded protein is CASSLTGSPGNQPQHF.

The sample holds a few counts of this clonotype. The rearrangement uses TRBV5-1 and TRBJ1-1, with D unclear. Trimming removed 1 base from V and 5 bases from J, with 12 bases in between. CDR1 and CDR2 from the germline V gene are SGHRS and YFSETQ. This CDR3 region has 14 residues. CDR3 loop: CASSLWAQGTEAFF. CDR3 sequence (DNA): TGCGCCAGCAGCTTGTGGGCCCAAGGGACTGAAGCTTTCTTT.